The 12 T cell receptor beta chains in this list originate from one sample, sequenced in a study of post-analysis software for immune sequencing data. Overall study results and limits: Several TRBV segments occurring more often in patients than controls included TRBV5-6, TRBV5-1 and TRBV20-1.

The TCR beta cDNA libraries carried unique molecular identifiers. TCRdb analysed the PCR reads with MiXCR anew, one entry per CDR3 protein. This sample has roughly 800,000 distinct CDR3 sequences, with 25% to 30% found just once. Their antigen targets remain unknown. Material for sequencing was blood. Receptors originate from a girl aged 10 to 17 with multiple sclerosis.

The chain couples TRBV6-1 to TRBJ1-5; tentative D call: TRBD1 (5 bases). CDR3 size: 14 residues. Trimming removed 3 bases at V and 2 bases at J, with 8 bases between. Germline assignment: CDR1 MNHNS and CDR2 SASEGT. The CDR3 DNA reads as TGTGCCAGCAGTGACAGGGAAGGCAATCAGCCCCAGCATTTT. Translated: CASSDREGNQPQHF.

This clonotype has just a few counts. The gene calls are TRBV25-1 and TRBJ2-5; possible D gene TRBD2, 6 bases. The CDR3 is 14 residues long. The V gene lost 4 bases and the J gene lost 2 bases, with 11 bases spanning the gap. The germline V gene encodes CDR1 MGHDK and CDR2 SYGVNS. This CDR3 reads CASSVGGPQETQYF. In DNA, the CDR3 is TGTGCCAGCAGTGTTGGAGGGCCTCAAGAGACCCAGTACTTC.

This clonotype was detected a few times. The chain joins TRBV12-3 or TRBV12-4 to TRBJ1-2, with 7 bases aligning to TRBD1. The trim removed 3 bases at V and 8 bases at J, leaving 9 bases unmatched. This CDR3 has 14 residues. The chain's CDR3 is CASSFSTGDIGYTF. In DNA, the CDR3 is TGTGCCAGCAGTTTTTCTACAGGGGATATCGGCTACACCTTC.

This chain connects TRBV6-4 to TRBJ2-2; the D gene is possibly TRBD1 (5 bases). CDR1 and CDR2 from the germline V gene are MRHNA and SNTAGT. The V gene lost 0 bases and the J gene lost 3 bases, with 11 bases spanning the gap. CDR3 length: 16 residues. The DNA of the CDR3 is TGTGCCAGCAGTGACTCGGGTCAGACAGACACCGGGGAGCTGTTTTTT. Encoded protein: CASSDSGQTDTGELFF.

V and J are TRBV20-1 and TRBJ2-1, with 10 bases matching TRBD1. This CDR3 region has 17 residues. V lost 1 base and J lost 5; bases outside the gene matches: 11. Germline CDR1 DFQATT, CDR2 SNEGSKA (reference sequence). Here the CDR3 DNA reads TGCAGTGCTAGAGGTGGGCGGGGGACAGGGGTTAACAATGAGCAGTTCTTC. It yields the protein CSARGGRGTGVNNEQFF.

This clonotype was detected only a few times. This sequence joins TRBV7-2 and TRBJ2-5; D unclear. V gave up 0 bases and J gave up 5 bases, with 16 bases separating them. CDR1 and CDR2 (germline): SGHTA, FQGNSA. This CDR3 comprises 16 residues. The CDR3 nucleotides read TGTGCCAGCAGCTTAGCGCGGCGCCCCGGGTGGGAGACCCAGTACTTC. It encodes CASSLARRPGWETQYF.

The genes are TRBV15 and TRBJ2-5, with D perhaps matching TRBD1 or TRBD2 (5 bases each). The length of the CDR3 is 17 residues. The V gene lost 0 bases and the J gene lost 4 bases, with 18 bases spanning the gap. Germline lookup yields CDR1 LNHNV and CDR2 YYDKDF (reference sequence). The CDR3, as DNA: TGTGCCACCAGCAGAGATTACCCGGGGACGGCGGGAGAGACCCAGTACTTC. It codes for CATSRDYPGTAGETQYF. Full variable domain (rest looked up from reference TRBV15 and TRBJ2-5): DAMVIQNPRYQVTQFGKPVTLSCSQTLNHNVMYWYQQKSSQAPKLLFHYYDKDFNNEADTPDNFQSRRPNTSFCFLDIRSPGLGDTAMYLCATSRDYPGTAGETQYFGPGTRLLVL.

The gene calls are TRBV7-2 and TRBJ2-5; 7 nucleotides agree with TRBD2. The CDR3 has 14 amino acids. Germline CDR1 and CDR2: SGHTA and FQGNSA. V gave up 5 bases and J gave up 5 bases; unmatched junction bases: 8. For the CDR3, the DNA is TGTGCCAGCAGCCCAGGTAGCGGGTGGGAGACCCAGTACTTC. Amino acids: CASSPGSGWETQYF.

The chain employs TRBV3-1 and TRBJ2-1, with 12 bases aligning to TRBD2. J was trimmed by 5 bases and V by 6 bases; bases with no gene match: 5. The CDR3 spans 15 residues. The germline V gene encodes CDR1 LGHDT and CDR2 YNNKEL (reference sequence). The CDR3 loop reads CASRDLAGGDNEQFF. The DNA of the CDR3 is TGTGCCAGCAGGGACCTAGCGGGGGGGGACAATGAGCAGTTCTTC.

The rearrangement uses TRBV9 and TRBJ2-7; TRBD2 might be the D (7 bases). The CDR3 has 15 amino acids. Germline values: CDR1 SGDLS, CDR2 YYNGEE. V was cut by 0 bases and J by 3 bases, with 13 bases left in between. The chain's CDR3 is CASSVAGGAVYEQYF. The CDR3 bases are TGTGCCAGCAGCGTAGCGGGGGGCGCAGTCTACGAGCAGTACTTC.

V is TRBV2 and J is TRBJ2-1; the D is unclear. Germline-derived CDR1 and CDR2 are SNHLY and FYNNEI. CDR3 size: 13 residues. V was trimmed by 4 bases and J by 7 bases, leaving 11 bases between them. The CDR3 region is CASSGEIGNEQFF. As DNA, the CDR3 is TGTGCCAGCAGTGGGGAAATCGGAAATGAGCAGTTCTTC.

Only one count was recorded for this clonotype. The V gene is TRBV3-1, the J gene TRBJ1-6, with a tentative D call TRBD1 (5 bases). The CDR3 has 15 residues. Trimming took off 5 bases at V and 5 bases at J, with 13 bases between the two ends. Looked up from germline, CDR1 is LGHDT and CDR2 is YNNKEL (reference sequence). The CDR3 coding sequence is TGTGCCAGCAGCATTCAGGGTTCCCATAATTCACCCCTCCACTTT. The encoded protein is CASSIQGSHNSPLHF. Filled out from reference TRBV3-1 and TRBJ1-6, the complete variable domain reads DTAVSQTPKYLVTQMGNDKSIKCEQNLGHDTMYWYKQDSKKFLKIMFSYNNKELIINETVPNRFSPKSPDKAHLNLHINSLELGDSAVYFCASSIQGSHNSPLHFGNGTRLTVT.